Listed here is a single TCR beta chain. This CDR3 region has 16 residues. Germline CDR1 and CDR2: SGHRS and YFSETQ. The germline V and J ends were trimmed by 1 base and 5 bases, with 18 bases remaining between them. Investigators prepared the TCR beta libraries by applying iRepertoire HTBI primers and Arm-PCR of CDR3 regions. TCRdb re-called the multiplex PCR reads through MiXCR, storing one row per CDR3 protein. The sample includes about 500,000 distinct CDR3 sequences, about 16% seen only once; the top ten take 9% to 15%. Time point given: newly diagnosed GD, antithyroid drugs for less than 3 months. PBMC-derived RNA was used for the TCR library. This entry is derived from a study of regulatory T cells in long-lasting Graves disease. This same sample was also taken into another study, of T cells in Graves' hyperthyroidism and ophthalmopathy.

This sequence originates from a man aged 40-55 years with Graves disease. Sequenced here: peripheral blood mononuclear cells (PBMCs), sampled at new diagnosis, from a patient treated with antithyroid drugs. V gene TRBV5-1 combines with J gene TRBJ1-1, with D perhaps TRBD1 (5 bases). This CDR3 reads CASSLTSDTSGTEAFF. The CDR3 region has the DNA TGCGCCAGCAGCTTGACCTCGGACACCTCCGGTACTGAAGCTTTCTTT. Looking up the rest from reference TRBV5-1 and TRBJ1-1 gives the full variable domain: KAGVTQTPRYLIKTRGQQVTLSCSPISGHRSVSWYQQTPGQGLQFLFEYFSETQRNKGNFPGRFSGRQFSNSRSEMNVSTLELGDSALYLCASSLTSDTSGTEAFFGQGTRLTVV.